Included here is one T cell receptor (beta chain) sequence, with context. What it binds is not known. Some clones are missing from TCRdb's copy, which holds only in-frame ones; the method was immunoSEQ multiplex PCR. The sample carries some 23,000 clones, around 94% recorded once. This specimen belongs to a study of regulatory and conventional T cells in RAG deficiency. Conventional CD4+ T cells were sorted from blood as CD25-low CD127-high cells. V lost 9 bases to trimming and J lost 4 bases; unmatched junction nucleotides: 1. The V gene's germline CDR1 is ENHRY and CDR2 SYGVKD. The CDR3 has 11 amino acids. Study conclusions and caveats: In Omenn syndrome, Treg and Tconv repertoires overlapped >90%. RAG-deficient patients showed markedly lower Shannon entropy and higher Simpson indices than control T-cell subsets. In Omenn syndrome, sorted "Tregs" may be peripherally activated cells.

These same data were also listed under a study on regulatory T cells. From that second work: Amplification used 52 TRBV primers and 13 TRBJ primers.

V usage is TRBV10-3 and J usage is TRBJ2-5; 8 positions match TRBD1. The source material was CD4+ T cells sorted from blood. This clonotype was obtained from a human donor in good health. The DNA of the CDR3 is TGTGCCATTGGACAGGGAGAGACCCAGTACTTC. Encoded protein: CAIGQGETQYF.